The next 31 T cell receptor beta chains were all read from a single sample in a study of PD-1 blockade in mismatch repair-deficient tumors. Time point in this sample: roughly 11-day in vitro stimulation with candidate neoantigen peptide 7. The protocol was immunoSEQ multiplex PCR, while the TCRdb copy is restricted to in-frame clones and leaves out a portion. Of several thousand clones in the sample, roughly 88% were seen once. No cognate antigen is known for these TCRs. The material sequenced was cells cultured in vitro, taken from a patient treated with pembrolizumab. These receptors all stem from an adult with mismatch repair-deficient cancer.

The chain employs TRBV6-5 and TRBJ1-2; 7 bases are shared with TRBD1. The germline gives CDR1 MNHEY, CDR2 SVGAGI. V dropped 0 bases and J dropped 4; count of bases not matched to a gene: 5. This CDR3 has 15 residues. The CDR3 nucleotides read TGTGCCAGCAGTTACTCAGAAGGGGGCGGCTATGGCTACACCTTC. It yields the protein CASSYSEGGGYGYTF.

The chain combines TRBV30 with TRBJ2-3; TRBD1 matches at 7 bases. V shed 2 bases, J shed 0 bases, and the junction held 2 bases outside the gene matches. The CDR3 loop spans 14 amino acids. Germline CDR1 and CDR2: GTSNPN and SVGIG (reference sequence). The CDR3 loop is CAWSRDRSTDTQYF. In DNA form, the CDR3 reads TGTGCCTGGAGTAGGGACAGAAGCACAGATACGCAGTATTTT.

DNA of the CDR3: TGTGCCAGCAGCCAAGTGATGGGTCGGGTAGAGACCCAGTACTTC. This encodes CASSQVMGRVETQYF. The genes are TRBV14 and TRBJ2-5, with unresolved D. The V end was cut by 1 base, the J end by 4 bases, with 13 bases between. The germline CDR1 and CDR2 sequences are SGHDN and FVKESK. CDR3 length: 15 residues.

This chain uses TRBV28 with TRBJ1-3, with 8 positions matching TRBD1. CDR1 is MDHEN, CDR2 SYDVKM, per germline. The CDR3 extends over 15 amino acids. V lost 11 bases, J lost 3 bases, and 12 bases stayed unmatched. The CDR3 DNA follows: TGTGCCCCGAACCCGACCGGGACAGGTGGAAACACCATATATTTT. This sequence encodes CAPNPTGTGGNTIYF.

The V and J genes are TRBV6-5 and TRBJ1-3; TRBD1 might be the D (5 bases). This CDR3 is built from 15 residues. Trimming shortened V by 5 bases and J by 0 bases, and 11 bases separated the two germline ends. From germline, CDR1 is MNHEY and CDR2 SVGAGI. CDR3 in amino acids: CASSRRDPSGNTIYF. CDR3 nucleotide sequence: TGTGCCAGCAGTCGCCGGGACCCCTCTGGAAACACCATATATTTT.

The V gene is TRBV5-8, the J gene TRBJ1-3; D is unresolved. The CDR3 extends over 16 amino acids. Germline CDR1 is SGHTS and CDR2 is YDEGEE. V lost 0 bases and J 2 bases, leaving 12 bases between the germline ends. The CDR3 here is CASSLETGDPGNTIYF. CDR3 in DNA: TGTGCCAGCAGCTTGGAGACGGGAGATCCTGGAAACACCATATATTTT.

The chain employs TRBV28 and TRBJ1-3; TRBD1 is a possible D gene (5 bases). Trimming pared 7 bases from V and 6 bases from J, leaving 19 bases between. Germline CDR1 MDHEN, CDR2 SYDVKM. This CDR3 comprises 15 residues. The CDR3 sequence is CASTPRGRAENTIYF. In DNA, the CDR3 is TGTGCCAGCACCCCCCGGGGCAGGGCCGAAAACACCATATATTTT. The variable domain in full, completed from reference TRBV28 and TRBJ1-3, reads DVKVTQSSRYLVKRTGEKVFLECVQDMDHENMFWYRQDPGLGLRLIYFSYDVKMKEKGDIPEGYSVSREKKERFSLILESASTNQTSMYLCASTPRGRAENTIYFGEGSWLTVV.

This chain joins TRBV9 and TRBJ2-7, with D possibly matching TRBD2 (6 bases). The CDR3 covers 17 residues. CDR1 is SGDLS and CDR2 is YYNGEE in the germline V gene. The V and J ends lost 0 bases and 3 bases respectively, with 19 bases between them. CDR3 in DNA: TGTGCCAGCAGCGTAGGGGGTATGGGGACTCGGGACTACGAGCAGTACTTC. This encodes CASSVGGMGTRDYEQYF.

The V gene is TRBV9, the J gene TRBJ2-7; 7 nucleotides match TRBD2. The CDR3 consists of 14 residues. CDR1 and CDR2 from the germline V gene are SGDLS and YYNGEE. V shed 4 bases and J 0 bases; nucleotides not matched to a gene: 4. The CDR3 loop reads CASSPLAASYEQYF. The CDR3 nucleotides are TGTGCCAGCAGCCCGCTAGCGGCCTCCTACGAGCAGTACTTC.

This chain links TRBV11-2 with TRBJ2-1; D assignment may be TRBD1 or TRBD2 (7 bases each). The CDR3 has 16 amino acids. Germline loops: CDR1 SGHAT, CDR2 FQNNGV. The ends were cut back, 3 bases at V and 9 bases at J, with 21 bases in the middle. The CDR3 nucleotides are TGTGCCAGCAGCTTCAGATCCCAGGGGGGGCGCACTGAGCAGTTCTTC. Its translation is CASSFRSQGGRTEQFF.

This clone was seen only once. CDR3 bases: TGTGCCAGCAGTGGGGGGCGTTTCAAACCTTATGGCTACACCTTC. It encodes CASSGGRFKPYGYTF. The J gene is TRBJ1-2, the V gene TRBV2; a weak D match, TRBD1 (6 bases). CDR1 is SNHLY, CDR2 FYNNEI, per germline. The CDR3 length is 15 residues. Trimming removed 4 bases from V and 5 bases from J, with 17 bases in between.

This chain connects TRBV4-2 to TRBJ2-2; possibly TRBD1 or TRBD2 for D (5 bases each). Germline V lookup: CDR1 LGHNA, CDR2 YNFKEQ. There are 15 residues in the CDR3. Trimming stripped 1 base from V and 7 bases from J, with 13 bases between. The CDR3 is CASSQAGFRGGELFF. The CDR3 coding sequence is TGTGCCAGCAGCCAAGCAGGGTTTCGGGGCGGGGAGCTGTTTTTT.

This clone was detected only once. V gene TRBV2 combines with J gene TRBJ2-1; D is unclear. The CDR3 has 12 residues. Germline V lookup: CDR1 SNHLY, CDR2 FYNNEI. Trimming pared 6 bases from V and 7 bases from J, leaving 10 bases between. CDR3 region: CASRELGNEQFF. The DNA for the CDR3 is TGTGCCAGCAGGGAATTAGGGAATGAGCAGTTCTTC.

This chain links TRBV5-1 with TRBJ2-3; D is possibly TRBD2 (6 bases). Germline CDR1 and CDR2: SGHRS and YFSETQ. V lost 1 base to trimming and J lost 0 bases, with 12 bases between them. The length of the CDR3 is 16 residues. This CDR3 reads CASSLTGTPSTDTQYF. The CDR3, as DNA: TGCGCCAGCAGCTTGACTGGGACTCCTAGCACAGATACGCAGTATTTT.

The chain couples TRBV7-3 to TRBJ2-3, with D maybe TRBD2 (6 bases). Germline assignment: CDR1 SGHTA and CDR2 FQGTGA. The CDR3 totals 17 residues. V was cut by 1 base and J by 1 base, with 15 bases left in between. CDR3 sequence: CASSLKGGADGTDTQYF. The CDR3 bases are TGTGCCAGCAGCTTAAAAGGAGGGGCGGATGGCACAGATACGCAGTATTTT.

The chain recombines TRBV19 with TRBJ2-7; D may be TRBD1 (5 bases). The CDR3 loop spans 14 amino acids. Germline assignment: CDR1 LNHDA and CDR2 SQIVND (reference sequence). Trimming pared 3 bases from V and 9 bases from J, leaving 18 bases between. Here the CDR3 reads CASSMVGLEDRQYF. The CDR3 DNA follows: TGTGCCAGTAGTATGGTGGGGCTAGAAGATCGGCAGTACTTC. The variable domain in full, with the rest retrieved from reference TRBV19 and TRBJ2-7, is DGGITQSPKYLFRKEGQNVTLSCEQNLNHDAMYWYRQDPGQGLRLIYYSQIVNDFQKGDIAEGYSVSREKKESFPLTVTSAQKNPTAFYLCASSMVGLEDRQYFGPGTRLTVT.

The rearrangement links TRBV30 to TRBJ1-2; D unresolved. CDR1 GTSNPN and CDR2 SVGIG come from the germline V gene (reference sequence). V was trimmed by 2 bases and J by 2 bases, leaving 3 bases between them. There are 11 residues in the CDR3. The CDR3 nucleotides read TGTGCCTGGAGTAAGAACTATGGCTACACCTTC. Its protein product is CAWSKNYGYTF.

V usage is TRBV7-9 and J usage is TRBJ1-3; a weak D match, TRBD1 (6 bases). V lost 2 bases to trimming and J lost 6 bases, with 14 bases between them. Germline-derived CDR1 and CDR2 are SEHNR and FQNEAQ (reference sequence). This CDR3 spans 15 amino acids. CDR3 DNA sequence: TGTGCCAGCAGCTTAACCCAGGGGTTAGCAAACACCATATATTTT. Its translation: CASSLTQGLANTIYF.

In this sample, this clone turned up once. This CDR3 reads CAILGQATDTQYF. DNA of the CDR3: TGTGCCATCCTAGGACAGGCGACAGATACGCAGTATTTT. V and J are TRBV2 and TRBJ2-3; TRBD1 aligns across 7 bases. The CDR3 extends over 13 amino acids. Looked up from germline, CDR1 is SNHLY and CDR2 is FYNNEI. The V gene end was trimmed by 10 bases and the J gene end by 3 bases; junction bases not matched to a gene: 7.

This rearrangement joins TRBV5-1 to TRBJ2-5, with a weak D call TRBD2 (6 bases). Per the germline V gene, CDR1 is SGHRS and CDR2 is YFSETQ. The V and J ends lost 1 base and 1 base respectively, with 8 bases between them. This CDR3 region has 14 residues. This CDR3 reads CASSLIAAQETQYF. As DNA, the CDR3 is TGCGCCAGCAGCTTGATAGCGGCCCAAGAGACCCAGTACTTC.

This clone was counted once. The CDR3 region has the DNA TGTGCCAGCAGTACTCCGGGACTAGGTAAAGAGACCCAGTACTTC. This encodes CASSTPGLGKETQYF. The gene calls are TRBV27 and TRBJ2-5, with 8 bases identical to TRBD2. V lost 5 bases and J lost 3; bases outside the gene matches: 8. CDR1 and CDR2 (germline): MNHEY, SMNVEV (reference sequence). The CDR3 covers 15 residues.

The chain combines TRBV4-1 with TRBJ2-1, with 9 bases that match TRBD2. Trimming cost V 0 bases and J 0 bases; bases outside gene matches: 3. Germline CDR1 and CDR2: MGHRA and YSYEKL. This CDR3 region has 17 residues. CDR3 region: CASSQDRGRASYNEQFF. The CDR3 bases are TGCGCCAGCAGCCAAGATCGCGGGAGGGCCTCCTACAATGAGCAGTTCTTC.

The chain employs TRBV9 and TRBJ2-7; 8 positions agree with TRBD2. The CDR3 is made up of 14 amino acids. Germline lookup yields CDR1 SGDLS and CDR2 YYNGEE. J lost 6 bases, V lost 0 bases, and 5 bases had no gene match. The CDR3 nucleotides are TGTGCCAGCAGCGTAGAGGGACTAGGTCTCGAGCAGTACTTC. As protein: CASSVEGLGLEQYF.

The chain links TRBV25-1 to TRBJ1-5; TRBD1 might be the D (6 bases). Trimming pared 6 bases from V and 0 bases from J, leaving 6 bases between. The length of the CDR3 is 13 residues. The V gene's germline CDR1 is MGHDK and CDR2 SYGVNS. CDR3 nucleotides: TGTGCCAGCAGCAGGGGTAGCAATCAGCCCCAGCATTTT. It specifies CASSRGSNQPQHF.

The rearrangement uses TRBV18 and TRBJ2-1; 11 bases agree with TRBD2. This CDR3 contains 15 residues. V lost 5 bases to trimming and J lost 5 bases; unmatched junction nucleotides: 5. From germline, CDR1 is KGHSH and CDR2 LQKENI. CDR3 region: CASSALAGGHNEQFF. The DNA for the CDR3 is TGTGCCAGCTCAGCGCTAGCGGGGGGTCACAATGAGCAGTTCTTC.

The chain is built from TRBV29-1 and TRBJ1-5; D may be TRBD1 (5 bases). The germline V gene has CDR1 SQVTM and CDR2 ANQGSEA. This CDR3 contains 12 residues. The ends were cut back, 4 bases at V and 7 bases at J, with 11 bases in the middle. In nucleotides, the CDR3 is TGCAGCGTTGGGGGGGGAAGGCAGCCCCAGCATTTT. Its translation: CSVGGGRQPQHF.

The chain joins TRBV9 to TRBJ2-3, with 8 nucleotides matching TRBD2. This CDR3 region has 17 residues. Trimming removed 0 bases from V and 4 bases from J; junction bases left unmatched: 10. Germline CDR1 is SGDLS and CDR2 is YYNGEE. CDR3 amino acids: CASSVGVAGSGSDTQYF. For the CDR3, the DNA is TGTGCCAGCAGCGTAGGGGTAGCGGGAAGTGGCTCAGATACGCAGTATTTT.

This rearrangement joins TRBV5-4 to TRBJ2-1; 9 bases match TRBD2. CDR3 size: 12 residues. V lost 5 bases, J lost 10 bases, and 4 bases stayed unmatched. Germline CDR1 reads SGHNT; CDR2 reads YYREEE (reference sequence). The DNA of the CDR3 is TGTGCCAGCAGGGCGGGGACTAGCGAGCAGTTCTTC. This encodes CASRAGTSEQFF.

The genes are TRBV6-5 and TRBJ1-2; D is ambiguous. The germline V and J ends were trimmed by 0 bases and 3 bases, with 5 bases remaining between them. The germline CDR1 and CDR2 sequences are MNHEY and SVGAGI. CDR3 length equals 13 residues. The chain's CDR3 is CASSYSGDYGYTF. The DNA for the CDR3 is TGTGCCAGCAGTTACTCTGGGGACTATGGCTACACCTTC.

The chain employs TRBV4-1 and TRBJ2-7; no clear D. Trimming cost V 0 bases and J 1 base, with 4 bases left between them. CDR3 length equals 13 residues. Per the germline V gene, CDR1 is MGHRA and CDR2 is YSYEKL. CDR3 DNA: TGCGCCAGCAGCCAAGATTCTTCCTACGAGCAGTACTTC. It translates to CASSQDSSYEQYF.

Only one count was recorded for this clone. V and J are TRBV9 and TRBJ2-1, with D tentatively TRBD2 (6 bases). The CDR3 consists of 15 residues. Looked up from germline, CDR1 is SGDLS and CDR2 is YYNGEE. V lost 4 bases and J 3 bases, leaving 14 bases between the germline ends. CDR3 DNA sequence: TGTGCCAGCAGCCCAAGACTAGGGAACTACAATGAGCAGTTCTTC. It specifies CASSPRLGNYNEQFF.